This TCR beta chain was sequenced during a study of shared clonotypes between healthy human individuals. Notes on this clone: What it binds is not known.

Whole-study results and caveats: When naive CD4 clonotypes were compared across several donors, around 4.6% were shared.

Generated by immunoSEQ multiplex PCR, the TCRdb table keeps only in-frame clones and is missing some. The table records around 2.5 million clones, roughly 93% of them present only once. The length of the CDR3 is 20 residues. Germline V gene sequence: CDR1 SGHDN, CDR2 FVKESK. The V segment lost 3 bases and the J segment 2 bases; nucleotides outside the gene matches: 13. Sequences were obtained from naive CD4+ T cells from PBMCs. Regarding subset: CD45RA+ positively selected. The receptor was derived from a man younger than 35 in good health. Some clones in this sample may be carry-over from other donors' samples. J is TRBJ2-6 and V is TRBV14, with TRBD2 identical over 10 bases. CDR3 nucleotide sequence: TGTGCCAGCAGCCACCGGGACGGCGGGACTAGCGTCGCTGGGGCCAACGTCCTGACTTTC. Amino acids: CASSHRDGGTSVAGANVLTF.